Below, 23 T cell receptor beta chains from the same sample are listed, as sequenced in a study of T cells in Graves' hyperthyroidism and ophthalmopathy (dated by TCRdb to about 2019). To prepare the library, multiplex PCR was applied. These reads were obtained on an Illumina HiSeq 2000. TCR beta CDR3 regions were amplified from RNA transcripts. A first-round RT-PCR of the TCR CDR3 used the HTBI primer set with the Qiagen OneStep RT-PCR kit. Starting from the raw public reads, TCRdb applied fastp trimming at Q25, assembled clones with MiXCR and retained in-frame beta chains. Rows with one shared CDR3 protein collapse into an entry with the most common genes and DNA. The sample has fewer than 400,000 distinct CDR3 sequences on record, about 14% of them singletons. The ten largest make up 25% to 30% of the sample. Sequenced material: blood. The source is a man aged 50 to 60 with Graves' ophthalmopathy.

This clonotype was counted ten times or more. The CDR3 bases are TGTGCCAGCAGCTTAGGGGGGGACACATACAATGAGCAGTTCTTC. Translation gives CASSLGGDTYNEQFF. The chain has TRBV11-2 and TRBJ2-1; either TRBD1 or TRBD2 may supply D (6 bases each). The CDR3 is 15 residues long. Trimming pared 1 base from V and 4 bases from J, leaving 11 bases between. CDR1 is SGHAT and CDR2 is FQNNGV in the germline V gene.

The sample holds many counts of this clonotype. The V and J genes are TRBV20-1 and TRBJ2-7; 7 nucleotides match TRBD2. The CDR3 is 13 amino acids. Germline V lookup: CDR1 DFQATT, CDR2 SNEGSKA (reference sequence). Unmatched junction bases numbered 5, after V lost 4 bases and J lost 2 bases. In DNA form, the CDR3 reads TGCAGTGCTAAAGGACTAGGTCCCTACGAGCAGTACTTC. It yields the protein CSAKGLGPYEQYF.

This clonotype was seen a handful of times. The rearrangement joins TRBV9 to TRBJ2-7; D gene unclear. This CDR3 is built from 15 residues. CDR1 is SGDLS, CDR2 YYNGEE, per germline. V was clipped by 4 bases and J by 0 bases, with 14 bases between them. The CDR3 region has the DNA TGTGCCAGCAGCAGAAGACGGGCCCACTCCTACGAGCAGTACTTC. It codes for CASSRRRAHSYEQYF.

This clonotype was found a few times. The rearrangement links TRBV12-3 or TRBV12-4 to TRBJ2-4, with TRBD2 identical over 9 bases. V trimming: 7 bases; J trimming: 0 bases; junction bases outside the gene matches: 10. The CDR3 has 17 amino acids. Here the CDR3 reads CASTQLAGLLAKNIQYF. CDR3 nucleotides: TGTGCCAGCACTCAGCTAGCGGGACTACTAGCCAAAAACATTCAGTACTTC.

This sequence joins TRBV5-4 and TRBJ2-5, with D possibly being TRBD2 (5 bases). Germline V lookup: CDR1 SGHNT, CDR2 YYREEE (reference sequence). This CDR3 has 14 residues. Trimming stripped 6 bases from V and 1 base from J, with 13 bases between. The CDR3 region is CASNLRAGQETQYF. CDR3 bases: TGTGCCAGCAACCTTCGGGCGGGCCAAGAGACCCAGTACTTC.

This clonotype was detected ten times or more. The genes are TRBV28 and TRBJ2-3; 9 nucleotides match TRBD1. CDR1 is MDHEN and CDR2 is SYDVKM in the germline V gene. This CDR3 has 18 residues. With V trimmed by 3 bases and J by 3 bases, 13 bases remained unmatched. CDR3 bases: TGTGCCAGCAGTTTGCGACCTATTACAGGGGGCGCAACAGATACGCAGTATTTT. It codes for CASSLRPITGGATDTQYF.

A few counts support this clonotype. The chain carries TRBV12-5 and TRBJ2-5; TRBD2 aligns across 8 bases. The CDR3 sequence is 12 residues long. Germline V gene sequence: CDR1 LGHNT, CDR2 FRNRAP. Trimming took 6 bases from V and 7 from J; bases not matched to a gene: 4. This CDR3 is CASGSREGTQYF. The CDR3 DNA reads as TGTGCTAGTGGATCCCGGGAGGGGACCCAGTACTTC.

The table lists this clonotype with a few counts. V gene TRBV6-1 combines with J gene TRBJ2-7; 8 nucleotides agree with TRBD2. The CDR3 length is 13 residues. V lost 6 bases, J lost 3 bases, and 4 bases stayed unmatched. The germline gives CDR1 MNHNS, CDR2 SASEGT. This chain's CDR3 is CASRQAGGYEQYF. CDR3 sequence (DNA): TGTGCCAGCAGGCAGGCGGGGGGCTACGAGCAGTACTTC.

This clonotype was seen ten or more times. The genes are TRBV3-1 and TRBJ1-2; D is possibly TRBD1 (5 bases). The CDR3 consists of 14 residues. Trimming shortened V by 2 bases and J by 7 bases, and 14 bases separated the two germline ends. CDR1 and CDR2 from the germline V gene are LGHDT and YNNKEL (reference sequence). The CDR3 is CASSQFQQGGGYTF. CDR3 coding DNA: TGTGCCAGCAGCCAATTCCAGCAGGGTGGTGGCTACACCTTC.

This sequence joins TRBV3-1 and TRBJ2-7; 12 nucleotides match TRBD2. V lost 0 bases to trimming and J lost 7 bases; unmatched junction nucleotides: 7. The CDR3 spans 16 residues. Germline V gene data show CDR1 as LGHDT and CDR2 as YNNKEL (reference sequence). The CDR3 DNA follows: TGTGCCAGCAGCCAAGATGGGGATGGACTAGCGGGGGAGCAGTACTTC. Encoded protein: CASSQDGDGLAGEQYF.

This clonotype has ten or more counts. The rearrangement uses TRBV12-3 or TRBV12-4 and TRBJ1-6; D not resolved. This CDR3 spans 18 amino acids. V lost 3 bases to trimming and J lost 0 bases, with 15 bases between them. For the CDR3, the DNA is TGTGCCAGCAGTTTTGTTGTTTCCACTAGCTCCTATAATTCACCCCTCCACTTT. Translation: CASSFVVSTSSYNSPLHF.

This clonotype has at least ten counts. V gene TRBV12-3 or TRBV12-4 combines with J gene TRBJ2-3; TRBD2 aligns across 7 bases. The CDR3 loop spans 16 amino acids. V gave up 5 bases and J gave up 3 bases; unmatched junction bases: 11. CDR3 bases: TGTGCCAGCAGTCCCTACCGGGGGGAGGCGACAGATACGCAGTATTTT. This gives the protein CASSPYRGEATDTQYF.

This clonotype was found many times. The CDR3 sequence is CSATGTSGDTDTQYF. In DNA, the CDR3 is TGCAGTGCAACCGGGACTAGCGGGGATACAGATACGCAGTATTTT. J is TRBJ2-3 and V is TRBV20-1, with 13 nucleotides matching TRBD2. From germline, CDR1 is DFQATT and CDR2 SNEGSKA (reference sequence). This CDR3 region has 15 residues. The ends lost 6 bases at V and 3 bases at J; junction bases unmatched: 6.

In this sample, this clonotype turned up many times. The chain recombines TRBV7-8 with TRBJ1-1; D remains unclear. CDR1 SGHVS and CDR2 FQNEAQ come from the germline V gene. V lost 0 bases and J 1 base, leaving 6 bases between the germline ends. This CDR3 comprises 14 residues. The CDR3 DNA follows: TGTGCCAGCAGCTTAGCCCGGGGGAACACTGAAGCTTTCTTT. Protein product: CASSLARGNTEAFF.

In regard to this clonotype: At one of its ends the junction is not consistent with the germline gene, which may arise from a read error. DNA of the CDR3: TGTGCCAGCAGTACGGACAGGATAGCTGAAGCTTTCTTT. Its translation: CASSTDRIAEAFF. The chain has TRBV19 and TRBJ1-1; TRBD1 matches at 7 bases. Germline V gene data show CDR1 as LNHDA and CDR2 as SQIVND (reference sequence). This CDR3 has 13 amino acids.

The sample holds many counts of this clonotype. This chain links TRBV28 with TRBJ2-3; 10 bases map to TRBD1. Germline V CDR1 and CDR2: MDHEN, SYDVKM. The CDR3 has 17 amino acids. Unmatched junction bases numbered 7, after V lost 2 bases and J lost 2 bases. The CDR3 DNA reads as TGTGCCAGCAGTTTAACAGGGACAGGGGCCTTCACAGATACGCAGTATTTT. Protein: CASSLTGTGAFTDTQYF.

This rearrangement joins TRBV28 to TRBJ2-3; D is perhaps TRBD2 (5 bases). The CDR3 sequence is 13 residues long. Germline V CDR1 and CDR2: MDHEN, SYDVKM. Trimming removed 5 bases at V and 2 bases at J, with 8 bases between. The CDR3 sequence: CASSRGDTDTQYF. The CDR3 DNA is TGTGCCAGCAGTCGGGGAGACACAGATACGCAGTATTTT.

This clonotype appeared many times. This chain connects TRBV5-5 to TRBJ2-2; 10 nucleotides line up with TRBD2. The CDR3 contains 16 residues. V gave up 0 bases and J gave up 6 bases; unmatched junction bases: 5. Looked up from germline, CDR1 is SGHKS and CDR2 is YYEKEE (reference sequence). For the CDR3, the DNA is TGTGCCAGCAGCTTGGAACTAGCGGGAAGGTCCGGGGAGCTGTTTTTT. Its protein product is CASSLELAGRSGELFF.

In its sample, this clonotype was seen a few times. V and J are TRBV20-1 and TRBJ2-1; D unclear. The CDR3 extends over 19 amino acids. The germline V gene has CDR1 DFQATT and CDR2 SNEGSKA (reference sequence). V lost 0 bases and J 5 bases, leaving 26 bases between the germline ends. CDR3 sequence: CSARDPLETASRENNEQFF. CDR3 DNA sequence: TGCAGTGCTAGAGATCCTTTAGAAACGGCGTCCCGAGAGAACAATGAGCAGTTCTTC.

This clonotype came up many times. This rearrangement joins TRBV20-1 to TRBJ2-7; D remains unclear. V lost 3 bases and J 4 bases, leaving 10 bases between the germline ends. From germline, CDR1 is DFQATT and CDR2 SNEGSKA (reference sequence). This CDR3 is built from 12 residues. The CDR3 region is CSASDSLYEQYF. The DNA for the CDR3 is TGCAGTGCTAGCGACTCTTTATACGAGCAGTACTTC.

This clonotype has just a few counts. Given a much more abundant clone one base away, this may be a read error. This rearrangement joins TRBV9 to TRBJ2-7, with 9 positions matching TRBD1. CDR3 size: 15 residues. The germline CDR1 and CDR2 sequences are SGDLS and YYNGEE. The CDR3 loop is CASSEGQGSSCEQYF. The CDR3 DNA reads as TGTGCCAGCAGCGAGGGACAGGGTAGCTCCTGCGAGCAGTACTTC.

This clonotype was recorded a few times. V gene TRBV5-1 combines with J gene TRBJ2-3; D gene uncertain. Germline values: CDR1 SGHRS, CDR2 YFSETQ. This CDR3 has 14 residues. The V end was cut by 2 bases, the J end by 2 bases, with 9 bases between. The CDR3, as DNA: TGCGCCAGCAGCTTTTACTGGAACACAGATACGCAGTATTTT. Its translation is CASSFYWNTDTQYF.

This clonotype was recorded at least ten times. J is TRBJ2-7 and V is TRBV5-1; the D gene is possibly TRBD1 (6 bases). V lost 3 bases and J lost 3, with 19 bases in between. Per germline, CDR1 SGHRS and CDR2 YFSETQ. The CDR3 extends over 16 amino acids. In nucleotides, the CDR3 is TGCGCCAGCAGCTGGAGCCCCAGGGGATCGGACTACGAGCAGTACTTC. The encoded protein is CASSWSPRGSDYEQYF. Based on the CDR3 plus reference TRBV5-1 and TRBJ2-7, the full variable domain is KAGVTQTPRYLIKTRGQQVTLSCSPISGHRSVSWYQQTPGQGLQFLFEYFSETQRNKGNFPGRFSGRQFSNSRSEMNVSTLELGDSALYLCASSWSPRGSDYEQYFGPGTRLTVT.